The subject of this entry is one TCR beta chain. This record belongs to a study of blood T cell repertoires in COVID-19. Study-wide background: Samples representing acute and convalescent COVID-19 were sourced from the United States, Italy and Spain. PBMCs, B-cell-depleted T cells, or T cells provided the cDNA or gDNA that made up the material.

As processed by the authors: Cell counts per sample came from amplifying reference gene primers. Sequenced by immunoSEQ multiplex PCR; TCRdb stores in-frame clones only, minus some. The V and J calls and clone size are taken from that table; D and trimming were inferred from the DNA. This table has more than 95,000 clones, roughly 79% appearing once. Germline V gives CDR1 SGHTA, CDR2 FQGTGA. Trimming shortened V by 5 bases and J by 1 base, and 14 bases separated the two germline ends. This CDR3 is built from 16 residues. This clonotype was obtained from a man aged 65-85 years with active or convalescent COVID-19. The rearrangement uses TRBV7-3 and TRBJ2-2; D remains unclear. The sample consisted of peripheral blood. The DNA for the CDR3 is TGTGCCAGCAGCGCCACTCCGCTCTTGAACACCGGGGAGCTGTTTTTT. It encodes CASSATPLLNTGELFF.